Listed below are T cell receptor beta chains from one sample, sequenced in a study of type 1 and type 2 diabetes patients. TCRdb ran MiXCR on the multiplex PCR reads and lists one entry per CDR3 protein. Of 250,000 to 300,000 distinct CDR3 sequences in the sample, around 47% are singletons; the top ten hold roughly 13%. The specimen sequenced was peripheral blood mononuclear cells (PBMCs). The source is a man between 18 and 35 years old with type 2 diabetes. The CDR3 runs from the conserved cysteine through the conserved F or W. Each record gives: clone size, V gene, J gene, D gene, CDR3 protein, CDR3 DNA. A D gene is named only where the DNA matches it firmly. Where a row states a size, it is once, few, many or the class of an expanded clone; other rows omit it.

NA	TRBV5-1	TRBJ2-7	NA	CASSLGAREQYF	TGCGCCAGCAGCTTGGGAGCGAGGGAGCAGTACTTC
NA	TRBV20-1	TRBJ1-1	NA	CSARGRQYTEAFF	TGCAGTGCTAGAGGTCGGCAGTACACTGAAGCTTTCTTT
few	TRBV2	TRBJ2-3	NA	CASRMGGGTDTQYF	TGTGCCAGCAGGATGGGCGGTGGCACAGATACGCAGTATTTT
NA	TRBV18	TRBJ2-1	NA	CASSPLDRYNEQFF	TGTGCCAGCTCACCCCTGGACCGGTACAATGAGCAGTTCTTC
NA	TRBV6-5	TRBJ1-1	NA	CASSATGAPEAFF	TGTGCCAGCAGTGCGACCGGGGCACCTGAAGCTTTCTTT
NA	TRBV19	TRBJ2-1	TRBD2	CASRPGGTSGSLRHEQFF	TGTGCCAGTAGGCCGGGAGGGACTAGCGGGAGTCTGAGGCATGAGCAGTTCTTC
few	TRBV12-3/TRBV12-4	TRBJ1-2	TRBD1	CASSFSGQTPGYGYTF	TGTGCCAGCAGTTTCTCGGGACAGACCCCTGGGTATGGCTACACCTTC
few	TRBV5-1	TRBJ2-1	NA	CASSQRNNEQFF	TGCGCCAGCAGCCAACGTAACAATGAGCAGTTCTTC
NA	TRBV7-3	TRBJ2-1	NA	CASSSTGLPYNEQFF	TGTGCCAGCAGCTCAACAGGGTTACCCTACAATGAGCAGTTCTTC
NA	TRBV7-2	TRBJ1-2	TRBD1	CASSRDRGLRYGYTF	TGTGCCAGCAGCCGGGACAGGGGGTTACGGTATGGCTACACCTTC
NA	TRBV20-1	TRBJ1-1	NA	CSARDMNRNTEAFF	TGCAGTGCTAGAGATATGAACCGGAACACTGAAGCTTTCTTT
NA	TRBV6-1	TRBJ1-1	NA	CASSVNDRRAEAFF	TGTGCCAGCAGTGTAAACGACAGGCGCGCTGAAGCTTTCTTT
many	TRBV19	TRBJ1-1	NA	CASSIGGSTEAFF	TGTGCCAGTAGTATCGGTGGCAGCACTGAAGCTTTCTTT
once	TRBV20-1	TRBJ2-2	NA	CSALRMDTGELFF	TGCAGTGCTCTTCGGATGGACACCGGGGAGCTGTTTTTT
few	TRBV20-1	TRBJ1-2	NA	CSAPPGTTYGYTF	TGCAGTGCGCCGCCAGGGACCACCTATGGCTACACCTTC
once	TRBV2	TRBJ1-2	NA	CASGSDSHYGYTF	TGTGCCAGCGGATCCGACAGTCACTATGGCTACACCTTC
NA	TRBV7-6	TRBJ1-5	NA	CASSLGPGLDQPQHF	TGTGCCAGCAGCTTAGGGCCGGGCCTGGACCAGCCCCAGCATTTT
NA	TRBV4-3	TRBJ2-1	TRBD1	CASSQATGGYNEQFF	TGCGCCAGCAGCCAAGCGACAGGGGGCTACAATGAGCAGTTCTTC
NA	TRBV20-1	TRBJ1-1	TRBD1	CSATGTGGGSTEAFF	TGCAGTGCTACCGGGACAGGGGGGGGAAGCACTGAAGCTTTCTTT
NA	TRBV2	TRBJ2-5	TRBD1	CASSDRGRLTETQYF	TGTGCCAGCAGTGACAGGGGGCGCTTGACGGAGACCCAGTACTTC
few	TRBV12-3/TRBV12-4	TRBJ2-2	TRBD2	CASNWQGRGTGELFF	TGTGCCAGCAACTGGCAAGGGAGGGGCACCGGGGAGCTGTTTTTT
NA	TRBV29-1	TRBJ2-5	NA	CSVDPDTETQYF	TGCAGCGTTGACCCGGACACAGAGACCCAGTACTTC
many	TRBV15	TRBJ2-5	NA	CATSREGSRKTQYF	TGTGCCACCAGCAGAGAGGGCTCCCGAAAGACCCAGTACTTC
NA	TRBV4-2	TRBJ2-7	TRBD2	CASSQDPAGAGGEQYF	TGTGCCAGCAGCCAAGATCCAGCGGGGGCTGGGGGCGAGCAGTACTTC
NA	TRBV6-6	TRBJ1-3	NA	CAISEGYQTGNTIYF	TGTGCCATCAGTGAGGGATATCAAACTGGAAACACCATATATTTT
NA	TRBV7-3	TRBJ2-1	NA	CASSRTQPGPGTFF	TGTGCCAGCAGCCGCACACAACCCGGGCCCGGGACGTTCTTC
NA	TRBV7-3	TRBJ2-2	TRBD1	CASRSTGAGELFF	TGTGCCAGCAGGAGTACAGGGGCCGGGGAGCTGTTTTTT
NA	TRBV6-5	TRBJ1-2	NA	CASSYIGAYGYTF	TGTGCCAGCAGCTATATTGGGGCCTATGGCTACACCTTC
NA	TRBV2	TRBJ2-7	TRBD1	CASSGRTGLYEQYF	TGTGCCAGCAGTGGGAGGACAGGGCTCTACGAGCAGTACTTC
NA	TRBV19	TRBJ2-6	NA	CASNPALSGANVLTF	TGTGCCAGTAATCCGGCCCTTTCTGGGGCCAACGTCCTGACTTTC
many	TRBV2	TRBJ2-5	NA	CARRHRAGKETQYF	TGTGCCAGGCGACACAGGGCGGGGAAGGAGACCCAGTACTTC
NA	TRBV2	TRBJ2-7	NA	CASSFPVVAGKIQAYEQYF	TGTGCCAGCAGTTTCCCCGTGGTGGCAGGGAAAATTCAGGCCTACGAGCAGTACTTC
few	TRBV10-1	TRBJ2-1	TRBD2	CASSVGGAYNEQFF	TGCGCCAGCAGTGTTGGGGGGGCCTACAATGAGCAGTTCTTC